This TCR beta chain comes out of a study of PD-1 blockade in classical Hodgkin lymphoma. General study points: With respect to the repertoire differences, their causes, possibly disease activity or prior therapy, remain undefined. Baseline TCR diversity was reportedly lower in newly diagnosed patients than in healthy donors. It was reported as lower still in relapsed/refractory patients.

Germline V CDR1 and CDR2: SGDLS, YYNGEE. With V trimmed by 4 bases and J by 4 bases, 6 bases remained unmatched. The CDR3 loop spans 16 amino acids. Time point: newly diagnosed, previously untreated cHL patient sample. The CD4+ T cells used were purified from thawed PBMCs through magnetic negative selection. What served as comparison were PBMCs in newly diagnosed, untreated classical Hodgkin lymphoma. A note on this clone: Antigen unknown.

The assay was immunoSEQ multiplex PCR, and TCRdb's table has in-frame clones only and misses some. There are around 30,000 clones in the sample; 85% to 90% occur only once, and 0.22% lies in the top ten. The receptor was derived from a human donor with classical Hodgkin lymphoma. The sequencing input was CD4+ T cells from blood. The chain joins TRBV9 to TRBJ2-2, with 11 bases identical to TRBD2. This CDR3 reads CASSQGGLAVTGELFF. The DNA for the CDR3 is TGTGCCAGCAGCCAGGGGGGACTAGCGGTCACCGGGGAGCTGTTTTTT.